This record covers a single T cell receptor beta chain. Antigen specificity is unknown. The data were obtained in a study of cytomegalovirus exposure and HLA in healthy donors. It was with 60 Vbeta and 13 Jbeta primers that the PCR ran. Sequenced by immunoSEQ multiplex PCR; TCRdb stores in-frame clones only, minus some. The repertoire has about 130,000 clones, roughly four fifths of them found once; the top ten carry approximately 0.86%. The CDR3 extends over 16 amino acids. The junction had 4 bases not matched to a gene; V was cut back by 5 bases and J by 3 bases. CDR1 and CDR2 from the germline V gene are MNHEY and SMNVEV (reference sequence). Study results and limitations: Fewer N-insertions than the roughly 700-donor mean were reportedly shown by an Asian-associated ancestry cluster in a later analysis. For TCR beta chains, V- and J-gene trimming was later linked to a missense DCLRE1C variant. Published work reported that the classifier diagnosed cytomegalovirus status with high specificity and sensitivity. Earlier findings revealed that most TCR beta V segments proved productive either about 90% or about 30% of the time.

The clonotype originates from a woman in her sixties or seventies in good health and CMV-seronegative. The gene calls are TRBV27 and TRBJ2-3; 14 nucleotides match TRBD2. What was sequenced was PBMCs. This CDR3 is CASSQGLAGVTDTQYF. In DNA form, the CDR3 reads TGTGCCAGCAGTCAGGGACTAGCGGGAGTTACAGATACGCAGTATTTT.